The 24 T cell receptor beta chains listed next were all sequenced from one sample in a study of T cells after yellow fever vaccination. TCRdb processed the 5' RACE reads anew with MiXCR; each CDR3 protein has one entry. Altogether under 300,000 distinct CDR3 sequences are present, over 10% being singletons, with the ten largest covering roughly 0.5%. This specimen was CD4+ T cells sorted from PBMCs, taken 45 days after the yellow fever booster vaccination. Every receptor here comes from a man between 25 and 39 years old who received the YFV17D yellow fever vaccine.

This clonotype came up a few times. V and J are TRBV20-1 and TRBJ2-1; 7 bases map to TRBD2. Germline V lookup: CDR1 DFQATT, CDR2 SNEGSKA (reference sequence). The CDR3 totals 13 residues. Trimming removed 5 bases from V and 6 bases from J; junction bases left unmatched: 7. The CDR3 DNA reads as TGCAGTGCTTCCGGGACTAACCTCAATGAGCAGTTCTTC. Translated, it gives CSASGTNLNEQFF.

J is TRBJ2-3 and V is TRBV5-6, with D maybe TRBD2 (6 bases). The V end lost 1 base, the J end lost 6 bases, and 15 bases lay between the germline ends. The V gene's germline CDR1 is SGHDT and CDR2 YYEEEE. This CDR3 is built from 15 residues. The CDR3 DNA is TGTGCCAGCAGCTTGCGGGAGTCGGATGAGGATACGCAGTATTTT. Protein: CASSLRESDEDTQYF.

J is TRBJ2-1 and V is TRBV24-1; 10 nucleotides align to TRBD1. CDR1 and CDR2 (germline): KGHDR, SFDVKD. Trimming cost V 3 bases and J 3 bases; bases outside gene matches: 4. The CDR3 is made up of 16 amino acids. This chain's CDR3 is CATSDRQGAFYNEQFF. The CDR3 coding sequence is TGTGCCACCAGTGATCGACAGGGGGCTTTCTACAATGAGCAGTTCTTC.

This chain connects TRBV5-1 to TRBJ1-1; a weak D match, TRBD1 (6 bases). Germline V gene lookup returns CDR1 SGHRS and CDR2 YFSETQ. The CDR3 totals 13 residues. Trimming stripped 5 bases from V and 2 bases from J, with 10 bases between. CDR3 residues: CASSVDSNTEAFF. The CDR3 DNA follows: TGCGCCAGCAGTGTGGACAGCAACACTGAAGCTTTCTTT.

The rearrangement links TRBV10-3 to TRBJ2-3, with 8 bases matching TRBD2. J gave up 6 bases and V 0 bases, and 8 bases lay outside the gene matches. Looked up from germline, CDR1 is ENHRY and CDR2 is SYGVKD. The CDR3 is 16 amino acids. The CDR3 here is CAISESGSGNGDTQYF. The DNA of the CDR3 is TGTGCCATCAGTGAGTCTGGTAGCGGGAACGGGGATACGCAGTATTTT.

The CDR3 DNA reads as TGCAGTGCTAGAGATCCGAGAGGGCCCTCTGGGGCCAACGTCCTGACTTTC. Translating it yields CSARDPRGPSGANVLTF. This chain uses TRBV20-1 with TRBJ2-6; the D gene is possibly TRBD2 (5 bases). The V end lost 0 bases, the J end lost 0 bases, and 12 bases lay between the germline ends. The germline CDR1 and CDR2 sequences are DFQATT and SNEGSKA (reference sequence). This CDR3 has 17 amino acids.

This clonotype was detected many times. The chain couples TRBV29-1 to TRBJ2-6; D is unclear. CDR1 is SQVTM and CDR2 is ANQGSEA in the germline V gene. The CDR3 runs to 15 residues. Deletions cut 7 bases from V and 1 base from J, with 14 bases between. The DNA for the CDR3 is TGCAGCGCACTCTCTGACACTTCTGGGGCCAACGTCCTGACTTTC. Translated: CSALSDTSGANVLTF.

This clonotype was seen a few times. The rearrangement links TRBV15 to TRBJ2-1; no clear D gene. V lost 1 base and J 3 bases, leaving 13 bases between the germline ends. CDR3 length equals 16 residues. Germline assignment: CDR1 LNHNV and CDR2 YYDKDF (reference sequence). The CDR3 sequence: CATSRGMTLLYNEQFF. The CDR3 coding sequence is TGTGCCACCAGCAGAGGTATGACCCTGCTCTACAATGAGCAGTTCTTC.

This clonotype was seen more than once but under ten times. The chain employs TRBV20-1 and TRBJ2-7; D may be TRBD1 (6 bases). V shed 2 bases and J shed 3 bases, with 20 bases lying between them. Germline CDR1 and CDR2: DFQATT and SNEGSKA (reference sequence). There are 16 residues in the CDR3. CDR3 sequence (DNA): TGCAGTGCTAGAACCCCCCGGCAGGGGATAGGCTACGAGCAGTACTTC. Translating it yields CSARTPRQGIGYEQYF.

This clonotype appeared a few times. The CDR3 DNA is TGTGCCAGCAGCTTAAACGCCGATTTTTACACTGAAGCTTTCTTT. It translates to CASSLNADFYTEAFF. V is TRBV7-2 and J is TRBJ1-1, with D hard to call. Per the germline V gene, CDR1 is SGHTA and CDR2 is FQGNSA. V was clipped by 2 bases and J by 3 bases, with 13 bases between them. This CDR3 has 15 amino acids.

This clonotype was detected a few times. The V and J genes are TRBV5-1 and TRBJ1-1, with 7 nucleotides matching TRBD1. The germline CDR1 and CDR2 sequences are SGHRS and YFSETQ. V trimming: 4 bases; J trimming: 8 bases; junction bases outside the gene matches: 8. The CDR3 loop spans 13 amino acids. The CDR3 protein is CASSPRGASEAFF. As DNA, the CDR3 is TGCGCCAGCAGCCCCAGGGGGGCATCGGAAGCTTTCTTT.

The chain has TRBV2 and TRBJ2-1; D call uncertain. Germline lookup yields CDR1 SNHLY and CDR2 FYNNEI. The CDR3 covers 12 residues. V lost 2 bases to trimming and J lost 7 bases, with 6 bases between them. This chain's CDR3 is CASSESANEQFF. The CDR3 nucleotides read TGTGCCAGCAGTGAATCGGCTAATGAGCAGTTCTTC.

This clonotype was seen more than once but under ten times. The chain links TRBV27 to TRBJ2-1, with D uncertain. Trimming stripped 4 bases from V and 7 bases from J, with 17 bases between. CDR1 is MNHEY, CDR2 SMNVEV, per germline (reference sequence). The CDR3 length is 15 residues. The CDR3 nucleotides are TGTGCCAGCAGTTGGCGGCGTGTTAGTAGGAATGAGCAGTTCTTC. Encoded protein: CASSWRRVSRNEQFF.

This clonotype came up many times. This chain uses TRBV29-1 with TRBJ2-3; weak D call: TRBD2 (5 bases). CDR3 length: 15 amino acids. The ends were cut back, 2 bases at V and 2 bases at J, with 14 bases in the middle. CDR1 and CDR2 from the germline V gene are SQVTM and ANQGSEA. CDR3 in DNA: TGCAGCGTTGAAAAGCCCAGCGGCAACACAGATACGCAGTATTTT. It codes for CSVEKPSGNTDTQYF.

This clonotype came up many times. The chain recombines TRBV18 with TRBJ2-3; D is unclear. With 7 bases removed from V and 0 bases from J, the gap between germline ends came to 8 bases. Germline V gene sequence: CDR1 KGHSH, CDR2 LQKENI. The CDR3 contains 13 residues. CDR3 bases: TGTGCCAGCTTCGTGGGTAGCACAGATACGCAGTATTTT. Its protein product is CASFVGSTDTQYF.

This clonotype was recorded a few times. CDR3 residues: CSAPVAGGGEQFF. The CDR3 DNA sequence: TGCAGTGCTCCCGTGGCGGGAGGGGGTGAGCAGTTCTTC. This rearrangement joins TRBV20-1 to TRBJ2-1; the match to TRBD2 covers 9 bases. The CDR3 is made up of 13 amino acids. The germline V gene encodes CDR1 DFQATT and CDR2 SNEGSKA (reference sequence). Losses at the gene ends were 5 bases for V and 9 bases for J; bases not matched to a gene: 8.

The chain has TRBV29-1 and TRBJ2-1; D gene unclear. CDR3 length: 14 residues. CDR1 and CDR2 from the germline V gene are SQVTM and ANQGSEA. The germline V and J ends were trimmed by 6 bases and 9 bases, with 21 bases remaining between them. The CDR3 DNA reads as TGCAGCGTCCAGAAGAGTGGATCTCTGGGTGAGCAGTTCTTC. This encodes CSVQKSGSLGEQFF.

V is TRBV9 and J is TRBJ2-1; unclear D gene. Trimming stripped 0 bases from V and 0 bases from J, with 13 bases between. The CDR3 is 17 residues long. Germline loops: CDR1 SGDLS, CDR2 YYNGEE. The CDR3 here is CASSVDIRETSYNEQFF. As DNA, the CDR3 is TGTGCCAGCAGCGTAGATATTCGCGAGACCTCCTACAATGAGCAGTTCTTC.

This clonotype was recorded a few times. The chain is built from TRBV18 and TRBJ2-1, with TRBD2 matching over 8 bases. V dropped 3 bases and J dropped 9; count of bases not matched to a gene: 7. Germline values: CDR1 KGHSH, CDR2 LQKENI. CDR3 size: 14 residues. CDR3 nucleotide sequence: TGTGCCAGCTCACCGACCAGCGGGAGTGGTGAGCAGTTCTTC. This encodes CASSPTSGSGEQFF.

In this sample, this clonotype turned up many times. This sequence joins TRBV20-1 and TRBJ2-1; 8 nucleotides match TRBD2. The CDR3 loop spans 13 amino acids. The V gene end was trimmed by 4 bases and the J gene end by 9 bases; junction bases not matched to a gene: 8. Germline V CDR1 and CDR2: DFQATT, SNEGSKA (reference sequence). CDR3 nucleotides: TGCAGTGCTATACCGGGACTAGACTTTGAGCAGTTCTTC. This sequence encodes CSAIPGLDFEQFF.

This rearrangement joins TRBV18 to TRBJ1-2; D possibly corresponds to TRBD1 (6 bases). Germline assignment: CDR1 KGHSH and CDR2 LQKENI. This CDR3 is built from 13 residues. V gave up 2 bases and J gave up 4 bases, with 8 bases separating them. CDR3 protein: CASSPARGYGYTF. CDR3 bases: TGTGCCAGCTCACCAGCCAGGGGCTATGGCTACACCTTC.

Only a few counts were recorded for this clonotype. This rearrangement joins TRBV6-5 to TRBJ2-3; 11 nucleotides agree with TRBD2. The V and J ends lost 0 bases and 0 bases, in that order; junction bases with no gene match: 5. This CDR3 comprises 18 residues. Germline lookup yields CDR1 MNHEY and CDR2 SVGAGI. CDR3 DNA: TGTGCCAGCAGTTACTCGAGGGCTAGCGGGGGGAGCACAGATACGCAGTATTTT. It translates to CASSYSRASGGSTDTQYF.

This chain connects TRBV5-1 to TRBJ2-3; 10 bases are a match to TRBD2. This CDR3 comprises 16 residues. The J segment lost 2 bases and the V segment lost 1 base, leaving 4 bases of the junction unmatched. CDR1 is SGHRS and CDR2 is YFSETQ in the germline V gene. The CDR3 nucleotides read TGCGCCAGCAGCTTGTCGGGACTAGCGTCCACAGATACGCAGTATTTT. Protein product: CASSLSGLASTDTQYF.

This clonotype was detected a few times. The chain uses TRBV10-3 and TRBJ1-5; D is ambiguous. The CDR3 runs 15 residues. Deletions cut 11 bases from V and 0 bases from J, with 17 bases between. From germline, CDR1 is ENHRY and CDR2 SYGVKD. This CDR3 reads CAASAGWDSNQPQHF. In DNA, the CDR3 is TGTGCCGCCTCGGCCGGGTGGGATAGCAATCAGCCCCAGCATTTT.